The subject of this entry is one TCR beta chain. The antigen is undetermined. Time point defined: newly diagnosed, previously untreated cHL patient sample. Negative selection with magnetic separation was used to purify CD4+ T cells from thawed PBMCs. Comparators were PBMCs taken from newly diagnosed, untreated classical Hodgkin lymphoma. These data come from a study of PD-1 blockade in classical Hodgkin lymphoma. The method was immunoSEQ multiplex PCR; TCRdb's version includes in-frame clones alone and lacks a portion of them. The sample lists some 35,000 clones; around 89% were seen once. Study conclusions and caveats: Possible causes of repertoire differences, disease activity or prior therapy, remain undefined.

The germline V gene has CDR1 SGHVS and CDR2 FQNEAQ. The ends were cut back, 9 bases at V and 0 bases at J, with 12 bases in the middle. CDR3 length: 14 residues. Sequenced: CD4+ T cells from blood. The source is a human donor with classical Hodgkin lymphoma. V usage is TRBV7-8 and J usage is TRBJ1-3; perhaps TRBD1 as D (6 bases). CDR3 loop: CASTRGSSGNTIYF. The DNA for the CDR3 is TGTGCCAGTACCAGGGGAAGCTCTGGAAACACCATATATTTT.